This T cell receptor (beta chain) was recorded in a study of cytotoxic CD8 clonotypes in ibrutinib-treated CLL. Study information: The patients, around 10 relapsed/refractory and fewer than 16 treatment-naive, included about 18 who were IGHV unmutated.

The CDR3 consists of 13 residues. Germline assignment: CDR1 SEHNR and CDR2 FQNEAQ (reference sequence). Trimming took off 1 base at V and 7 bases at J, with 8 bases between the two ends. This clone was seen a few times. Its antigen remains unknown. Sequencing was performed with immunoSEQ multiplex PCR; in TCRdb, only in-frame clones are kept and a portion is missing. Of around 42,000 clones listed, about 69% are singletons. The study's findings and limits: Age-matched healthy donor levels were exceeded by baseline clonality, which tracked circulating CD8+ T-cell counts. Few clonotypes were public, and these shrank or held steady under treatment.

The V gene is TRBV7-9, the J gene TRBJ1-5, with D uncertain. The clonotype originates from a human donor with chronic lymphocytic leukemia. The sequencing here drew on PBMCs, taken after 24 months of ibrutinib treatment. CDR3 DNA sequence: TGTGCCAGCAGCTTAGGGGATAAGCAGCCCCAGCATTTT. The encoded protein is CASSLGDKQPQHF. Based on the CDR3 plus reference TRBV7-9 and TRBJ1-5, the full variable domain is DTGVSQNPRHKITKRGQNVTFRCDPISEHNRLYWYRQTLGQGPEFLTYFQNEAQLEKSRLLSDRFSAERPKGSFSTLEIQRTEQGDSAMYLCASSLGDKQPQHFGDGTRLSIL.